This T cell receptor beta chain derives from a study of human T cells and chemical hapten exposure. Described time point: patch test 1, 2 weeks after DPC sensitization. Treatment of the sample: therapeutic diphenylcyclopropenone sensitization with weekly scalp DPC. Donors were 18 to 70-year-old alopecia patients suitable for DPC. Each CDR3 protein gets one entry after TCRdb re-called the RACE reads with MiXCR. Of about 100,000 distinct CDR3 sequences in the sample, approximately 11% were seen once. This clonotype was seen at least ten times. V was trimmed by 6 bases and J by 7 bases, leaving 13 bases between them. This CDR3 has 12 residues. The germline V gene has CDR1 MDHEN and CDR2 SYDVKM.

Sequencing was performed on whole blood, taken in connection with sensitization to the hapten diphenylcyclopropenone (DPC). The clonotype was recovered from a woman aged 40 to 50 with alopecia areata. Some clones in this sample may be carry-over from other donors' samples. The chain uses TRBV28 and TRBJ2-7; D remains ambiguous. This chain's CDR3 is CASSPTWGEQYF. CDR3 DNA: TGTGCCAGCAGCCCCACCTGGGGTGAGCAGTACTTC.